The entry below gives a single T cell receptor (beta chain) sequence along with its context. This entry belongs to a study of beta chain features in type 1 diabetes. CD4+ cells of the naive, central memory, regulatory and stem cell-like memory types were sorted via CD45RO/CCR7/CD25/CD127/CD95/CD27. Expressed TCRB transcripts were sequenced after all isolated RNA was converted to cDNA. Naive, central memory and regulatory T cell samples yielded about 4 million reads on average. The protocol was immunoSEQ multiplex PCR, while the TCRdb copy is restricted to in-frame clones and leaves out a portion. The sample yields more than 300,000 clones, more than 13% seen once. The CDR3 sequence is 13 residues long. Between the trimmed V and J ends, which lost 7 bases and 1 base, there was a span of 10 bases. Germline loops: CDR1 SQVTM, CDR2 ANQGSEA.

The sample comprised naive CD4+ T cells from blood. The chain is built from TRBV29-1 and TRBJ2-2; tentative D call: TRBD1 (6 bases). This TCR came from a woman aged 18 to 35 in good health. The CDR3 region is CSAQTGNTGELFF. Here the CDR3 DNA reads TGCAGCGCCCAGACAGGGAACACCGGGGAGCTGTTTTTT.